These 20 T cell receptor beta chains came from one sample sequenced in a study of graft-versus-host responses after intestinal transplantation. Which antigens these TCRs recognize remains unknown. Profiled with immunoSEQ multiplex PCR; TCRdb holds only in-frame clones, not every one. This table holds 39,000 or so clones, 93% found once. Material: unstimulated CD8+ T cells sorted from spleen or lymph node cells, obtained before transplant. The receptors originated from a human donor who was the organ donor for an intestinal transplant.

The V call is TRBV7-6, the J call TRBJ2-7, with 7 bases matching TRBD2. Germline V lookup: CDR1 SGHVS, CDR2 FNYEAQ. V lost 0 bases to trimming and J lost 5 bases; unmatched junction nucleotides: 10. There are 16 residues in the CDR3. CDR3 in amino acids: CASSLAEGGSIHEQYF. The CDR3 DNA sequence: TGTGCCAGCAGCTTAGCGGAGGGCGGGAGTATTCACGAGCAGTACTTC.

The chain joins TRBV7-9 to TRBJ2-7; TRBD2 is a possible D gene (6 bases). Germline V gene data show CDR1 as SEHNR and CDR2 as FQNEAQ (reference sequence). The V gene lost 7 bases and the J gene lost 0 bases, with 13 bases spanning the gap. The CDR3 is 14 residues long. CDR3 DNA: TGTGCCAGCACCAGTCTAGCGAACTCCTACGAGCAGTACTTC. The encoded protein is CASTSLANSYEQYF.

DNA for the CDR3: TGTGCCAGCAGCGTAGCAGGGACAGGGGGTGAGACCCAGTACTTC. It encodes CASSVAGTGGETQYF. The rearrangement joins TRBV9 to TRBJ2-5; 11 positions match TRBD1. The CDR3 spans 15 residues. Per the germline V gene, CDR1 is SGDLS and CDR2 is YYNGEE. V shed 0 bases, J shed 5 bases, and the junction held 3 bases outside the gene matches.

In DNA, the CDR3 is TGTGCCAGTAGTATTGGGCAGCTCACAGATACGCAGTATTTT. Its translation: CASSIGQLTDTQYF. The chain recombines TRBV19 with TRBJ2-3; D call uncertain. Germline V gene sequence: CDR1 LNHDA, CDR2 SQIVND (reference sequence). Trimming cost V 3 bases and J 2 bases, with 9 bases left between them. CDR3 length equals 14 residues.

This clone was detected only once. This sequence joins TRBV19 and TRBJ1-5; no clear D gene. Germline lookup yields CDR1 LNHDA and CDR2 SQIVND (reference sequence). The CDR3 runs to 16 residues. Trimming removed 7 bases from V and 5 bases from J, with 21 bases in between. CDR3 in amino acids: CASTPEHRPHDQPQHF. The CDR3 DNA sequence: TGTGCCAGTACCCCGGAACATAGGCCCCATGATCAGCCCCAGCATTTT.

The V and J genes are TRBV28 and TRBJ2-1, with 7 bases fitting TRBD2. Looked up from germline, CDR1 is MDHEN and CDR2 is SYDVKM. V lost 5 bases and J lost 5; bases outside the gene matches: 6. CDR3 length: 14 amino acids. The DNA for the CDR3 is TGTGCCAGCAGTGGCGGGAGAGAGGACAATGAGCAGTTCTTC. Protein: CASSGGREDNEQFF.

The chain uses TRBV7-2 and TRBJ1-1; D gene uncertain. Trimming removed 5 bases at V and 13 bases at J, with 23 bases between. The V gene's germline CDR1 is SGHTA and CDR2 FQGNSA. This CDR3 comprises 14 residues. This CDR3 is CASSLVPGPMRSFF. DNA of the CDR3: TGTGCCAGCAGCCTAGTACCTGGCCCTATGAGGAGTTTCTTT.

The rearrangement joins TRBV5-1 to TRBJ2-7, with TRBD2 matching 15 bases. The CDR3 contains 17 residues. With V trimmed by 3 bases and J by 2 bases, 6 bases remained unmatched. Germline assignment: CDR1 SGHRS and CDR2 YFSETQ. DNA for the CDR3: TGCGCCAGCAGCTACGGGACTAGCGGGAGGACCCCCTACGAGCAGTACTTC. It codes for CASSYGTSGRTPYEQYF.

The sample holds one count of this clone. This chain joins TRBV19 and TRBJ2-5; D may be TRBD1 (7 bases). Germline CDR1 and CDR2: LNHDA and SQIVND (reference sequence). The CDR3 sequence is 14 residues long. Trimming pared 1 base from V and 4 bases from J, leaving 10 bases between. The CDR3 DNA is TGTGCCAGTAGTATAGGGCAGGGGGGAGAGACCCAGTACTTC. This encodes CASSIGQGGETQYF.

This clone was detected once. DNA of the CDR3: TGTGCCAGCAGCACGGGACACATCTACGAGCAGTACTTC. Protein sequence: CASSTGHIYEQYF. The rearrangement joins TRBV11-2 to TRBJ2-7; D may be TRBD1 (6 bases). Germline V gene lookup returns CDR1 SGHAT and CDR2 FQNNGV. V was shortened by 5 bases and J by 3 bases, with 11 bases between the two germline ends. The CDR3 is made up of 13 amino acids. Looking up the rest from reference TRBV11-2 and TRBJ2-7 gives the full variable domain: EAGVAQSPRYKIIEKRQSVAFWCNPISGHATLYWYQQILGQGPKLLIQFQNNGVVDDSQLPKDRFSAERLKGVDSTLKIQPAKLEDSAVYLCASSTGHIYEQYFGPGTRLTVT.

This chain joins TRBV28 and TRBJ1-2; TRBD1 matches at 7 bases. Germline V gene lookup returns CDR1 MDHEN and CDR2 SYDVKM. This CDR3 has 13 residues. J was trimmed by 3 bases and V by 7 bases; bases with no gene match: 5. In nucleotides, the CDR3 is TGTGCCAGCATAGGGGACAGCCACTATGGCTACACCTTC. Its protein is CASIGDSHYGYTF.

The chain recombines TRBV5-4 with TRBJ2-7; 10 positions match TRBD2. After removal of 4 bases from V and 0 bases from J, the junction contained 4 bases not matched to a gene. The germline V gene encodes CDR1 SGHNT and CDR2 YYREEE (reference sequence). CDR3 length: 15 amino acids. This chain's CDR3 is CASSPGLAASYEQYF. CDR3 sequence (DNA): TGTGCCAGCAGCCCTGGACTAGCGGCCTCCTACGAGCAGTACTTC.

The chain carries TRBV6-5 and TRBJ2-3, with D unclear. Trimming took off 0 bases at V and 1 base at J, with 2 bases between the two ends. Per the germline V gene, CDR1 is MNHEY and CDR2 is SVGAGI. The CDR3 has 13 residues. The CDR3 nucleotides are TGTGCCAGCAGTTACTCCGGCACAGATACGCAGTATTTT. It specifies CASSYSGTDTQYF.

The chain couples TRBV7-9 to TRBJ2-1; D unresolved. This CDR3 has 18 residues. The V end was cut by 5 bases, the J end by 2 bases, with 22 bases between. The germline gives CDR1 SEHNR, CDR2 FQNEAQ (reference sequence). The CDR3 reads CASSVLRQDVYAYNEQFF. In DNA form, the CDR3 reads TGTGCCAGCAGCGTACTTCGTCAGGATGTGTATGCCTACAATGAGCAGTTCTTC.

The V gene is TRBV5-1, the J gene TRBJ2-3; no clear D. This CDR3 has 15 amino acids. The V gene lost 2 bases and the J gene lost 2 bases, with 12 bases spanning the gap. The germline V gene has CDR1 SGHRS and CDR2 YFSETQ. CDR3: CASSFMAFLTDTQYF. CDR3 in DNA: TGCGCCAGCAGCTTTATGGCTTTCCTCACAGATACGCAGTATTTT. The full variable domain, in which reference TRBV5-1 and TRBJ2-3 provide the parts outside the CDR3, is KAGVTQTPRYLIKTRGQQVTLSCSPISGHRSVSWYQQTPGQGLQFLFEYFSETQRNKGNFPGRFSGRQFSNSRSEMNVSTLELGDSALYLCASSFMAFLTDTQYFGPGTRLTVL.

A single count supports this clone. The gene calls are TRBV7-2 and TRBJ2-7; D not certain. CDR1 is SGHTA, CDR2 FQGNSA, per germline. V shed 4 bases and J shed 3 bases, with 22 bases lying between them. The CDR3 loop spans 17 amino acids. CDR3 sequence: CASSWPDGPLTDYEQYF. For the CDR3, the DNA is TGTGCCAGCAGCTGGCCTGACGGGCCCCTAACAGACTACGAGCAGTACTTC.

This chain links TRBV29-1 with TRBJ2-7; D not resolved. The germline V gene has CDR1 SQVTM and CDR2 ANQGSEA. V was clipped by 0 bases and J by 3 bases, with 12 bases between them. This CDR3 has 14 amino acids. The CDR3 loop is CSVEESDGDYEQYF. In nucleotides, the CDR3 is TGCAGCGTTGAAGAGAGCGACGGCGACTACGAGCAGTACTTC.

This rearrangement joins TRBV4-1 to TRBJ1-5; D gene unclear. CDR1 and CDR2 (germline): MGHRA, YSYEKL. V was trimmed by 0 bases and J by 1 base, leaving 7 bases between them. This CDR3 has 15 amino acids. CDR3 sequence: CASSQDPASNQPQHF. CDR3 DNA sequence: TGCGCCAGCAGCCAAGATCCGGCCAGCAATCAGCCCCAGCATTTT.

V gene TRBV28 combines with J gene TRBJ2-3; D ambiguous. Germline V gene sequence: CDR1 MDHEN, CDR2 SYDVKM. The CDR3 spans 14 residues. The ends were cut back, 7 bases at V and 4 bases at J, with 15 bases in the middle. CDR3 nucleotides: TGTGCCAGCAAAAGTCGCCCTGGGGCAGATACGCAGTATTTT. Translating gives CASKSRPGADTQYF.

A remark on this clone: One end of the junction is discordant with germline, which a read error may explain. The chain is built from TRBV28 and TRBJ1-1; maybe TRBD1 (6 bases). CDR1 and CDR2 from the germline V gene are MDHEN and SYDVKM. There are 14 residues in the CDR3. CDR3 sequence (DNA): TGTGCCGGCAGCCCAAGAGTATTCGGGACAGAAGCTTTCTTT. It yields the protein CAGSPRVFGTEAFF.